A selection of T cell receptor beta chains follows, all from one sample in a study of blood T cell repertoires in COVID-19. Assay used: immunoSEQ multiplex PCR; TCRdb lists only in-frame clones, some missing. Here the sample spans a few hundred thousand clones, roughly 87% being singletons. The sample consisted of PBMCs or T cells enriched from blood (not recorded which). Receptors originate from a woman younger than 45 who had recovered from COVID-19. The CDR3 runs from the conserved cysteine through the conserved F or W. The D gene is left open where the match is weak. The listing skips clone size in some rows; elsewhere it reads once, few, many or a size class.

j_call | v_call | d_call | clone_size | cdr3_aa | cdr3_nt
TRBJ2-7 | TRBV19 | - | - | CASSIRLQGTYEQYF | TGTGCCAGTAGTATACGTCTCCAGGGGACGTACGAGCAGTACTTC
TRBJ2-3 | TRBV2 | TRBD2 | - | CASQKTGGTSDTQYF | TGTGCCAGCCAAAAAACGGGAGGGACGTCAGATACGCAGTATTTT
TRBJ2-1 | TRBV2 | - | - | CASSETWGPSSYNEQFF | TGTGCCAGCAGTGAAACGTGGGGCCCATCCTCCTACAATGAGCAGTTCTTC
TRBJ1-6 | TRBV11-2 | TRBD1 | - | CASSLEGTGIPNSPLHF | TGTGCCAGCAGCTTAGAGGGGACAGGGATCCCTAATTCACCCCTCCACTTT
TRBJ1-1 | TRBV30 | - | - | CAWSVLLNTEAFF | TGTGCCTGGAGTGTACTTCTGAACACTGAAGCTTTCTTT
TRBJ2-7 | TRBV6-2/TRBV6-3 | TRBD2 | - | CASSYPILGLAVYEQYF | TGTGCCAGCAGTTACCCGATATTGGGACTAGCGGTCTACGAGCAGTACTTC
TRBJ2-3 | TRBV9 | TRBD1 | few | CASSVGEGALLEDTQYF | TGTGCCAGCAGCGTAGGTGAGGGGGCGTTGTTAGAAGATACGCAGTATTTT
TRBJ2-1 | TRBV7-8 | TRBD1 | - | CASSLALGTAYNEQFF | TGTGCCAGCAGCTTAGCTCTGGGGACAGCCTACAATGAGCAGTTCTTC
TRBJ1-1 | TRBV11-2 | - | - | CASSLSGETEAFF | TGTGCCAGCAGCTTATCCGGTGAAACTGAAGCTTTCTTT
TRBJ1-5 | TRBV28 | - | - | CAIGRQPQHF | TGTGCCATCGGGAGGCAGCCCCAGCATTTT
TRBJ1-1 | TRBV6-1 | - | - | CASSEEIGGDPEAFF | TGTGCCAGCAGTGAAGAAATCGGGGGGGACCCTGAAGCTTTCTTT
TRBJ1-1 | TRBV29-1 | - | - | CSVGILRVGLYQAFF | TGCAGCGTTGGCATACTCAGGGTTGGGCTCTATCAAGCTTTCTTT
TRBJ2-7 | TRBV3-1/TRBV3-2 | - | - | CASSQDYAQQGYEQYF | TGTGCCAGCAGCCAAGACTACGCACAACAGGGTTACGAGCAGTACTTC
TRBJ2-1 | TRBV7-9 | - | few | CASSSVGQAGSYNEQFF | TGTGCCAGCAGCTCCGTCGGACAGGCGGGGTCCTACAATGAGCAGTTCTTC
TRBJ2-1 | TRBV19 | - | - | CASSRSQAYNEQFF | TGTGCCAGTAGTCGGAGTCAAGCTTACAATGAGCAGTTCTTC
TRBJ2-1 | TRBV15 | TRBD2 | - | CATSLPGTRFQIPFF | TGTGCCACCAGCTTACCCGGGACTAGATTCCAAATTCCGTTCTTC
TRBJ1-1 | TRBV13 | - | - | CASSLRGNGAFF | TGTGCCAGCAGCTTACGAGGTAATGGCGCTTTCTTT
TRBJ2-1 | TRBV18 | TRBD2 | - | CASSPTGLVNNEQFF | TGTGCCAGCTCACCCACGGGACTAGTTAACAATGAGCAGTTCTTC
TRBJ2-6 | TRBV21-1 | - | once | CASSHRRRFGPAGVLTF | TGTGCCAGCAGCCATAGACGTCGGTTTGGACCGGCGGGCGTCCTGACTTTC
TRBJ2-7 | TRBV2 | - | - | CASSEGHRYEQYF | TGTGCCAGCAGTGAAGGGCATCGCTACGAGCAGTACTTC
TRBJ2-1 | TRBV5-1 | TRBD2 | - | CASRTGLAVGSYNEQFF | TGCGCCAGCAGGACGGGACTAGCGGTAGGTTCCTACAATGAGCAGTTCTTC
TRBJ1-3 | TRBV6-5 | - | - | CASSYSRVPPGNTIYF | TGTGCCAGCAGTTACTCGAGGGTCCCACCTGGAAACACCATATATTTT
TRBJ1-1 | TRBV4-1 | - | many | CASSDVNFLGPNTEAFF | TGCGCCAGCTCTGACGTGAATTTTTTGGGGCCGAACACTGAAGCTTTCTTT